The present TCR beta chain was sequenced within a study of a mutant IDH1 vaccine in newly diagnosed glioma. Overall study: Either 4-6 weeks after radiotherapy alone or alongside temozolomide, vaccination was begun.

This clone turned up a few times. The antigen is unknown. The CDR3 consists of 16 residues. Germline values: CDR1 MNHEY, CDR2 SVGAGI. V lost 0 bases and J lost 4, with 15 bases in between. TCRdb's copy holds only in-frame clones and misses some; the assay was immunoSEQ multiplex PCR. Counted here are tens of thousands of clones, less than 75% occurring once; the ten biggest clones make up about 5%. Time point here: week 47, end of study. Every vaccination contained 300 ug of the mutant IDH1 20-mer peptide and was paired with topical imiquimod. This clonotype was obtained from a man aged 40-49 years with glioma. Some clones in this sample may be carry-over from other donors' samples. The input for sequencing was peripheral blood mononuclear cells (PBMCs), taken from a glioma patient whose treatment included an IDH1 peptide vaccine. This chain links TRBV6-5 with TRBJ1-2; D is unclear. CDR3 region: CASSYSPASPFYGYTF. In nucleotides, the CDR3 is TGTGCCAGCAGTTACTCGCCGGCCAGCCCCTTCTATGGCTACACCTTC.